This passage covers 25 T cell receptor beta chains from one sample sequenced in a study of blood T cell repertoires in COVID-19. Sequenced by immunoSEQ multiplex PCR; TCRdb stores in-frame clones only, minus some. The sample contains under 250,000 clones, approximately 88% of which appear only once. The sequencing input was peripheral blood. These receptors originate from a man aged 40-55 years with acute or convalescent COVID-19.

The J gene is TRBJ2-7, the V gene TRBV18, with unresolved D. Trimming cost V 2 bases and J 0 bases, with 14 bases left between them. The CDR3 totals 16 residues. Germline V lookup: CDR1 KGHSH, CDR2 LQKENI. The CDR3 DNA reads TGTGCCAGCTCACCAAACCAGAGGAAAAGCTCCTACGAGCAGTACTTC. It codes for CASSPNQRKSSYEQYF.

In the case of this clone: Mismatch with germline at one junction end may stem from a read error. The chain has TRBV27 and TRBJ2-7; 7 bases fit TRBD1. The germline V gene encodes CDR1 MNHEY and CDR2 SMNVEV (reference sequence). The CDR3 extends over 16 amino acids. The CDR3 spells CASSSKGTAFPYAQYF. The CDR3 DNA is TGTGCCAGCAGTTCCAAGGGGACAGCCTTTCCCTACGCGCAGTACTTC.

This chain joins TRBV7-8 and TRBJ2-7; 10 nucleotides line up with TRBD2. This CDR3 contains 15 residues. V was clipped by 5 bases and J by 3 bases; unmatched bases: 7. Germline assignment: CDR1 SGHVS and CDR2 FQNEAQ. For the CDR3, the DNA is TGTGCCAGCAGCCCGCGGACTAGCGGAAACTACGAGCAGTACTTC. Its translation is CASSPRTSGNYEQYF.

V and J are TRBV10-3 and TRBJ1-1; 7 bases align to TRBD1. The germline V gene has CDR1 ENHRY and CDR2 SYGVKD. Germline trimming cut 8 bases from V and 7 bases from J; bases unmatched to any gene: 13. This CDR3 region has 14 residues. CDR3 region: CAIAKTGTANEAFF. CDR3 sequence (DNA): TGTGCCATCGCTAAAACCGGGACAGCGAATGAAGCTTTCTTT.

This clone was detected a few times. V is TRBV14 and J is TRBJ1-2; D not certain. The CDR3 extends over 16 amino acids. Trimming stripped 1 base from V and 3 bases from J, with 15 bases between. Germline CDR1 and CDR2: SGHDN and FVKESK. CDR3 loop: CASSQAATERHYGYTF. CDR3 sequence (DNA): TGTGCCAGCAGCCAAGCGGCGACGGAGCGTCACTATGGCTACACCTTC.

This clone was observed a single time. This CDR3 reads CASSQGQGASRLFF. The CDR3 DNA is TGTGCCAGCAGCCAGGGACAGGGGGCATCTCGACTGTTTTTT. The chain employs TRBV3-1 (or the pseudogene TRBV3-2) and TRBJ1-4; 12 bases agree with TRBD1. CDR3 length: 14 residues. Trimming removed 3 bases from V and 13 bases from J; junction bases left unmatched: 6. CDR1 LGHDT and CDR2 YNNKEL come from the germline V gene (reference sequence).

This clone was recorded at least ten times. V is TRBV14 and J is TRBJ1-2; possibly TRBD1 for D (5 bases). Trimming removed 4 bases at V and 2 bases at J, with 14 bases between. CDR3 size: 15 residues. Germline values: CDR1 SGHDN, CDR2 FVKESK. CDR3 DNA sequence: TGTGCCAGCAGCCCCCTTGACAGAGTCAACTATGGCTACACCTTC. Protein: CASSPLDRVNYGYTF.

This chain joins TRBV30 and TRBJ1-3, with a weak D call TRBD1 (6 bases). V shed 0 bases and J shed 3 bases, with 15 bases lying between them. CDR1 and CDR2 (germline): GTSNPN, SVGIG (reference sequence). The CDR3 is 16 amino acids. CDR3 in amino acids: CAWSVKQGVGGNTIYF. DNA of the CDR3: TGTGCCTGGAGTGTGAAACAGGGAGTAGGTGGAAACACCATATATTTT.

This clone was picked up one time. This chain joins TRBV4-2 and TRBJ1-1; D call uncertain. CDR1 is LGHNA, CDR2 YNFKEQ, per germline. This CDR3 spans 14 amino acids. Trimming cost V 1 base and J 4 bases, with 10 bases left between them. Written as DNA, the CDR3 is TGTGCCAGCAGCCAAGGTACAGCTGGCACTGAAGCTTTCTTT. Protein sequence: CASSQGTAGTEAFF.

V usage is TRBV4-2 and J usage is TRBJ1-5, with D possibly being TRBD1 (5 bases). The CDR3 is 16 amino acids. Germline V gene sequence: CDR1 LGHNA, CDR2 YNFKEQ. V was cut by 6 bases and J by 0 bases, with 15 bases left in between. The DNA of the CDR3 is TGTGCCAGCAGTCCCACAGGTTTCGATAGCAATCAGCCCCAGCATTTT. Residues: CASSPTGFDSNQPQHF.

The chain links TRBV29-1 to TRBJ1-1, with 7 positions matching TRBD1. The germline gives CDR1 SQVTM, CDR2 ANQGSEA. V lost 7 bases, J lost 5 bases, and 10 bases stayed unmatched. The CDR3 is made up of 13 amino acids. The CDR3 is CSAGQAPGTEAFF. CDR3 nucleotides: TGCAGCGCCGGACAGGCCCCGGGGACTGAAGCTTTCTTT. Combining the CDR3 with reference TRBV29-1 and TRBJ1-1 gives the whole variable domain SAVISQKPSRDICQRGTSLTIQCQVDSQVTMMFWYRQQPGQSLTLIATANQGSEATYESGFVIDKFPISRPNLTFSTLTVSNMSPEDSSIYLCSAGQAPGTEAFFGQGTRLTVV.

CDR3 in DNA: TGTGCCAGCAGCCAAGATAAGATACGGGCTAGCGGGAACCCAGATACGCAGTATTTT. Its protein is CASSQDKIRASGNPDTQYF. This chain links TRBV4-2 with TRBJ2-3, with 9 positions matching TRBD2. With V trimmed by 0 bases and J by 4 bases, 14 bases remained unmatched. The CDR3 runs 19 residues. Germline V gives CDR1 LGHNA, CDR2 YNFKEQ.

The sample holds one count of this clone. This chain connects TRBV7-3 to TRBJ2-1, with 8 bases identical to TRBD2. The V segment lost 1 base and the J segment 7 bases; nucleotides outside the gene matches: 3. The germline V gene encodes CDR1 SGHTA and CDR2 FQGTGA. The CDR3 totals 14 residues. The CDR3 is CASSLSGRRNEQFF. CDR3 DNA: TGTGCCAGCAGCTTAAGCGGGAGGCGTAATGAGCAGTTCTTC. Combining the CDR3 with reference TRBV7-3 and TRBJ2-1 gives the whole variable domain GAGVSQTPSNKVTEKGKYVELRCDPISGHTALYWYRQSLGQGPEFLIYFQGTGAADDSGLPNDRFFAVRPEGSVSTLKIQRTERGDSAVYLCASSLSGRRNEQFFGPGTRLTVL.

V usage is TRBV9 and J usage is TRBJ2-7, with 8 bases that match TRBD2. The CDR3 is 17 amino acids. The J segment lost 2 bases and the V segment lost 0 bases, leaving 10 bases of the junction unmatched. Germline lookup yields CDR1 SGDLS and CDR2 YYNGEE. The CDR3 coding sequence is TGTGCCAGCAGCGTAGGAAGCGGGAGTTTAGGAGCCTACGAGCAGTACTTC. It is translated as CASSVGSGSLGAYEQYF.

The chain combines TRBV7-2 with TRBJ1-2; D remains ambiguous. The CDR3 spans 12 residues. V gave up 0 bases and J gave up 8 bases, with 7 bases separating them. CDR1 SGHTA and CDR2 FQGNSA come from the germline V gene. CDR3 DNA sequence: TGTGCCAGCAGCTTAGCGGGCAGCGGCTACACCTTC. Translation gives CASSLAGSGYTF.

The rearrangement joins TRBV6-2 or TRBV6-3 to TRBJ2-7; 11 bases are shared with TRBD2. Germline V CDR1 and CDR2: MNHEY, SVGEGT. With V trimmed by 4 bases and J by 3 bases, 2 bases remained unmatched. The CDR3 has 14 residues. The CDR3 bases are TGTGCCAGCAGTTCACTAGCGGGGGACTACGAGCAGTACTTC. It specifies CASSSLAGDYEQYF.

In DNA form, the CDR3 reads TGCGCCAGCAGCTTGGGTTATGGGGATCAGGGCACCACTAACTATGGCTACACCTTC. It encodes CASSLGYGDQGTTNYGYTF. The chain couples TRBV5-1 to TRBJ1-2; a possible D gene is TRBD1 (5 bases). V was pared by 0 bases and J by 0 bases, with 21 bases between. Germline V gene sequence: CDR1 SGHRS, CDR2 YFSETQ. The CDR3 is made up of 19 amino acids.

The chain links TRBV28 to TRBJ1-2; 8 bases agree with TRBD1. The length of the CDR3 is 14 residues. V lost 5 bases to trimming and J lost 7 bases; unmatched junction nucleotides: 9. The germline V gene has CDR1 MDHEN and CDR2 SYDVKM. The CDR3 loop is CASSPRTGTSGYTF. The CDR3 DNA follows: TGTGCCAGCAGTCCTCGGACAGGGACGAGTGGCTACACCTTC.

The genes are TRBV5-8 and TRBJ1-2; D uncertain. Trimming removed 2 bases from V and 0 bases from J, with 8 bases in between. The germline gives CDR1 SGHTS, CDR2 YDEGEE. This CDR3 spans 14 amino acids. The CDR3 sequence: CASSFRGTNYGYTF. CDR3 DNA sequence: TGTGCCAGCAGCTTCCGGGGAACTAACTATGGCTACACCTTC.

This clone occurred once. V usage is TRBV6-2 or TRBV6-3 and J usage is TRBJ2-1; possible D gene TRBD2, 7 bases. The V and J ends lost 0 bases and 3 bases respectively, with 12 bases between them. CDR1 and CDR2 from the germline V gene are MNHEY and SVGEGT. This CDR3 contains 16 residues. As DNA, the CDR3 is TGTGCCAGCAGTTACTCGACGGGGGGCGGCTACAATGAGCAGTTCTTC. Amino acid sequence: CASSYSTGGGYNEQFF.

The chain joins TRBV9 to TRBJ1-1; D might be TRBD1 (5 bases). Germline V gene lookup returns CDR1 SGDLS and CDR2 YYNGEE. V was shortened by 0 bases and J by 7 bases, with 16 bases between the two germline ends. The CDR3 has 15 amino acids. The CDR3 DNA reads TGTGCCAGCAGCGTAGCTACGGGGGGAACAAGTGAAGCTTTCTTT. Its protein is CASSVATGGTSEAFF.

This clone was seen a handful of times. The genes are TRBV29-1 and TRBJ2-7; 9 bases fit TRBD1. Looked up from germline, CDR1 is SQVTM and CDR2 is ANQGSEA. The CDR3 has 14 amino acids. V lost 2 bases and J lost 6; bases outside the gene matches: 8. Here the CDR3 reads CSVELGTGMGEQYF. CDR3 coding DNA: TGCAGCGTTGAATTAGGGACAGGGATGGGCGAGCAGTACTTC.

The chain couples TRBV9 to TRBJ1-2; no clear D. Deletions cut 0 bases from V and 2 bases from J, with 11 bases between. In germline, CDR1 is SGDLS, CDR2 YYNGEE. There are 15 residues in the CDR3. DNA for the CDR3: TGTGCCAGCAGCGTAGGTTCTCGTCTCAACTATGGCTACACCTTC. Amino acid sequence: CASSVGSRLNYGYTF.

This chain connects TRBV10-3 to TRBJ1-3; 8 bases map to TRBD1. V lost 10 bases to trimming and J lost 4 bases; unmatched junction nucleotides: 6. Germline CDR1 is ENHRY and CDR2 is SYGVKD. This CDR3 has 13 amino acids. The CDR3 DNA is TGTGCCACTTACAGGGGGGAAGGAAACACCATATATTTT. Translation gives CATYRGEGNTIYF.

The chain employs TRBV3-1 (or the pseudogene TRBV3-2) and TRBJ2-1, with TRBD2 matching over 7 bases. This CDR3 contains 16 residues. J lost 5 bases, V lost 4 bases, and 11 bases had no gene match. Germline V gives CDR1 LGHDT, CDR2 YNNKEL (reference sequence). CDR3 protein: CASSRLGRENHNEQFF. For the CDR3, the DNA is TGTGCCAGCAGCCGCCTCGGGCGGGAGAACCACAATGAGCAGTTCTTC.